Listed below are T cell receptor beta chains from one sample, sequenced in a study of identical twins. Each CDR3 protein gets one entry after TCRdb re-called the 5' RACE reads with MiXCR. The data hold about 220,000 distinct CDR3 sequences, with about 7.5% observed a single time. This sample also belongs to another study, concerning yellow fever vaccine responses in identical twins.

The sequenced material came from CD8+ T cells sorted from blood. The receptors shown here come from a woman in her late teens or twenties in good health. The CDR3 runs from the conserved cysteine through the conserved F or W. The D gene is left open where the match is weak. Size values are once, few and many counts, or a class for expanded clones, and some rows have none.

V: TRBV27
J: TRBJ2-3
D: NA
size: NA
CDR3: CASGSELNTDTQYF
DNA: TGTGCCAGCGGTTCGGAGCTTAACACAGATACGCAGTATTTT

V: TRBV5-1
J: TRBJ2-1
D: NA
size: many
CDR3: CASSLGQGPNEQFF
DNA: TGCGCCAGCAGCTTGGGTCAGGGTCCCAATGAGCAGTTCTTC

V: TRBV7-2
J: TRBJ2-1
D: TRBD2
size: few
CDR3: CASSSRVGLASYNEQFF
DNA: TGTGCCAGCAGCTCGAGGGTTGGACTAGCCTCATACAATGAGCAGTTCTTC

V: TRBV25-1
J: TRBJ1-1
D: TRBD1
size: many
CDR3: CASSVPQGASTEAFF
DNA: TGTGCCAGCAGTGTACCACAGGGGGCTAGCACTGAAGCTTTCTTT

V: TRBV25-1
J: TRBJ1-1
D: NA
size: few
CDR3: CASNSRGPEAFF
DNA: TGTGCCAGCAATTCCAGGGGTCCTGAAGCTTTCTTT

V: TRBV2
J: TRBJ2-2
D: TRBD2
size: NA
CDR3: CASSYGGLAGGTGELFF
DNA: TGTGCCAGCAGTTACGGTGGTCTAGCGGGGGGTACCGGGGAGCTGTTTTTT

V: TRBV7-8
J: TRBJ1-1
D: NA
size: many
CDR3: CASSLTEAFF
DNA: TGTGCCAGCAGCTTAACGGAAGCTTTCTTT

V: TRBV13
J: TRBJ1-4
D: NA
size: few
CDR3: CASSGGTGSGGEKLFF
DNA: TGTGCCAGCAGCGGAGGCACGGGGTCCGGGGGGGAAAAACTGTTTTTT

V: TRBV6-1
J: TRBJ2-1
D: TRBD1
size: few
CDR3: CASTPGQGNNEQFF
DNA: TGTGCCAGTACACCGGGACAGGGTAACAATGAGCAGTTCTTC

V: TRBV21-1
J: TRBJ2-7
D: NA
size: NA
CDR3: CASSPGLPCCEQYF
DNA: TGTGCCAGCAGCCCTGGGCTCCCCTGCTGCGAGCAGTACTTC

V: TRBV7-7
J: TRBJ2-3
D: NA
size: many
CDR3: CASSQGIASTDTQYF
DNA: TGTGCCAGCAGCCAAGGAATAGCCAGCACAGATACGCAGTATTTT

V: TRBV11-1
J: TRBJ2-6
D: TRBD1
size: NA
CDR3: CASSLPRDRVPGANVLTF
DNA: TGTGCCAGCAGCTTACCCCGGGACAGGGTTCCCGGGGCCAACGTCCTGACTTTC

V: TRBV5-6
J: TRBJ2-1
D: NA
size: many
CDR3: CASSLGRGRSYNEQFF
DNA: TGTGCCAGCAGCTTGGGCCGGGGCCGGAGCTACAATGAGCAGTTCTTC

V: TRBV6-2/TRBV6-3
J: TRBJ2-1
D: TRBD1
size: NA
CDR3: CASRPNIWDSAYEQFF
DNA: TGTGCCAGCAGACCAAATATCTGGGACAGTGCCTACGAGCAGTTCTTC

V: TRBV3-1
J: TRBJ2-4
D: NA
size: few
CDR3: CASSQGSAIQNIQYF
DNA: TGTGCCAGCAGCCAAGGGTCGGCAATCCAAAACATTCAGTACTTC

V: TRBV11-2
J: TRBJ2-1
D: NA
size: NA
CDR3: CASSLEGSYNEHFF
DNA: TGTGCCAGCAGCTTGGAGGGGAGCTACAATGAGCACTTCTTC

V: TRBV12-3/TRBV12-4
J: TRBJ2-1
D: TRBD1
size: NA
CDR3: CASNEGTASSNEQFF
DNA: TGTGCCAGCAATGAAGGGACAGCCTCTTCCAATGAGCAGTTCTTC

V: TRBV29-1
J: TRBJ2-1
D: NA
size: many
CDR3: CSVVPSLAYEQFF
DNA: TGCAGCGTTGTCCCCTCACTAGCTTACGAGCAGTTCTTC

V: TRBV12-3/TRBV12-4
J: TRBJ1-2
D: NA
size: many
CDR3: CASSLTVGHRSNYGYTF
DNA: TGTGCCAGCAGTTTAACCGTGGGACACCGGTCTAACTATGGCTACACCTTC

V: TRBV6-1
J: TRBJ1-1
D: NA
size: NA
CDR3: CASSEWGALENTEAFF
DNA: TGTGCCAGCAGTGAATGGGGGGCTCTCGAGAACACTGAAGCTTTCTTT

V: TRBV2
J: TRBJ1-1
D: TRBD1
size: few
CDR3: CASSGGQSDTEAFF
DNA: TGTGCCAGCAGTGGGGGACAGAGCGACACTGAAGCTTTCTTT

V: TRBV3-1
J: TRBJ1-1
D: TRBD1
size: NA
CDR3: CASSHDRGNTEAFF
DNA: TGTGCCAGCAGCCACGACAGGGGGAACACTGAAGCTTTCTTT

V: TRBV14
J: TRBJ2-7
D: TRBD2
size: NA
CDR3: CASSPGGRNEQYF
DNA: TGTGCCAGCAGCCCGGGGGGGCGCAACGAGCAGTACTTC